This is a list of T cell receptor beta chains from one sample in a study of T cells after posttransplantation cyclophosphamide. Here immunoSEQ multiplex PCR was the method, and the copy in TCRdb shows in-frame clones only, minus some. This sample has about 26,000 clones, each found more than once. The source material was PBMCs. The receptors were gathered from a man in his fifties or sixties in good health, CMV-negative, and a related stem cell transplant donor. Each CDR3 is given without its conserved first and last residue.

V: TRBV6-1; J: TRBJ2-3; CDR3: ASSEAQGDGADTQY
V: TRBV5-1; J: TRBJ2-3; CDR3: ASSKGLATEDTQY
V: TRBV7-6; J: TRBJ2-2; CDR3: ASSLGQGGDTGELF
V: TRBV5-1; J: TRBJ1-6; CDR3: ASSPREGSGSPLH
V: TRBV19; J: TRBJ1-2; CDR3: ACRDRDHAGIPNYGYT
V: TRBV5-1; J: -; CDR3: ASSLGMPGGPYEQY
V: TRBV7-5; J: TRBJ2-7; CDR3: VRSPPGTSESYEQY
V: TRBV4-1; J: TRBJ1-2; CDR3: ASSQDPQGATGYT
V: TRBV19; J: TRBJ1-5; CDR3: ASSDQGNNQPQH
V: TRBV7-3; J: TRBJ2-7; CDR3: ASSLKGAGTASPYEQY
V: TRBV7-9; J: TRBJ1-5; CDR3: ASSSGDHSNQPQH
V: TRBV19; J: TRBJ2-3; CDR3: ASSGRVTDTQY
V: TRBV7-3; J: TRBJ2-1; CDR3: ASSPVTGNEQF
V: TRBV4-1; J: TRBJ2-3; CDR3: ASSQGLRGHTTSTQY
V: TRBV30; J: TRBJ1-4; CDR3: AWRWPETGRLF
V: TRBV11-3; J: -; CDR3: ASSLAGRGYEQY
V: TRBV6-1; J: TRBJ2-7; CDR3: ASRGTGVMDEQY
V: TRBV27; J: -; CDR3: ASSLEREGEQY